Included here is one T cell receptor beta chain sequence, with context. This clone has only one observation. Its antigen is currently not known. No much larger clone exists at a distance of one base, and base qualities are not known. The entry originates in a study of technical replicates of blood from a few donors (dated by TCRdb to about 2017). Preparation of the library involved the immunoSEQ multiplex PCR assay. Here the immuneACCESS table is served through TCRdb, limited to in-frame sequences with V and J called. Missing clones are a known gap in these copies; in checked studies unresolved V genes cover under half, and the rest lacks a known reason. The sample contains 60,000 to 90,000 clones, 95% to 97% of them found a single time. The ten largest clones represent around 0.2% of the sample. The sequence was obtained from a human donor in good health. Sequenced material: T cells isolated from PBMCs.

The CDR3 corresponds to CAWSSPPYSGGVTDTQYF. The DNA is TGTGCCTGGAGTTCCCCCCCCTATAGCGGGGGAGTCACAGATACGCAGTATTTT. The V and J segments used are TRBV30 and TRBJ2-3, with 9 junctional bases fitting TRBD2. The junction shows trimming of 2 bases on V and 2 bases on J, and the gene matches do not reach 14 bases of it. The CDR3 numbers 18 residues from cysteine through phenylalanine. The retained sequence is limited to the CDR3, 54 bases, with the frame set at the first base. As encoded in the germline V gene (reference sequence), CDR1 is GTSNPN while CDR2 is SVGIG. The CDR3 plus the reference TRBV30 and TRBJ2-3 genes for the other parts give the full variable domain: SQTIHQWPATLVQPVGSPLSLECTVEGTSNPNLYWYRQAAGRGLQLLFYSVGIGQISSEVPQNLSASRPQDRQFILSSKKLLLSDSGFYLCAWSSPPYSGGVTDTQYFGPGTRLTVL.